The sequence of this TCR beta chain was determined in a study of shared T cell receptors in the human thymus. The CDR3 is made up of 18 amino acids. V trimming: 4 bases; J trimming: 4 bases; junction bases outside the gene matches: 18. The germline gives CDR1 SGHRS, CDR2 YFSETQ. Assay used: immunoSEQ multiplex PCR; TCRdb lists only in-frame clones, some missing. Here the sample spans 500,000 to 850,000 clones, approximately 87% being singletons. This sample was shared with a second study, whose subject was human thymus T cells.

The specimen sequenced was thymocytes. The source of this sequence is a boy less than two years old with a congenital heart defect. The chain recombines TRBV5-1 with TRBJ2-5, with 8 nucleotides matching TRBD1. The CDR3, as DNA: TGCGCCAGCAGCCTGGTTACGTCAACAGGGGGTTGGCGAGAGACCCAGTACTTC. Translation: CASSLVTSTGGWRETQYF.